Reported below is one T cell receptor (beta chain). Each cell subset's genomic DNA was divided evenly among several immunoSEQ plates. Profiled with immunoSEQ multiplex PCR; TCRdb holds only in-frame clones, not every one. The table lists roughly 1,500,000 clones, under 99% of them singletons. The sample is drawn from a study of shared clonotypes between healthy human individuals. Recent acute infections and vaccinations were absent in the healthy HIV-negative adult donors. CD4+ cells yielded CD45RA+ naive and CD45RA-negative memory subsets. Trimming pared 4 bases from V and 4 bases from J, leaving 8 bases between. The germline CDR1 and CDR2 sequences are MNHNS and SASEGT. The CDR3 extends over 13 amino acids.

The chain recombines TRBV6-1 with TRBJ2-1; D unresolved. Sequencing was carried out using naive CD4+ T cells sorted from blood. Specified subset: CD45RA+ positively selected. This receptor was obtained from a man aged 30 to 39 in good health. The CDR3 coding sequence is TGTGCCAGCAGTGGTGTTACTTACAATGAGCAGTTCTTC. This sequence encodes CASSGVTYNEQFF.